Below are 15 T cell receptor beta chains sequenced from a single sample in a study of tumor-infiltrating lymphocytes in oesophageal squamous cell carcinoma. MiXCR, run by TCRdb on the PCR reads, gives a single entry per CDR3 protein. Here the sample spans approximately 17,000 distinct CDR3 sequences, approximately 43% being singletons. Specimen: blood. All receptors derive from a female donor with esophageal squamous cell carcinoma.

J is TRBJ2-5 and V is TRBV2; 8 positions match TRBD1. The closer fit of TRBJ2-7 to the DNA end suggests the J call may be wrong. This CDR3 is built from 11 residues. Germline CDR1 reads SNHLY; CDR2 reads FYNNEI. The DNA for the CDR3 is TGTGCCAGCGACAGGGGTTACGAGCAGTACTTC. Translation: CASDRGYEQYF.

This clonotype was recorded at least ten times. The CDR3 is CASSRGSGGDVETQYF. The CDR3 DNA reads as TGCGCCAGCAGCCGAGGTAGCGGGGGGGATGTGGAGACCCAGTACTTC. The chain has TRBV5-1 and TRBJ2-5; 11 bases agree with TRBD2. Trimming took 4 bases from V and 5 from J; bases not matched to a gene: 10. CDR1 SGHRS and CDR2 YFSETQ come from the germline V gene. There are 16 residues in the CDR3.

V gene TRBV11-2 combines with J gene TRBJ2-4, with a possible D match to TRBD2 (6 bases). This CDR3 has 15 residues. From germline, CDR1 is SGHAT and CDR2 FQNNGV. V lost 1 base to trimming and J lost 15 bases, with 22 bases between them. CDR3 bases: TGTGCCAGCAGCTTAGGGTCGGGAGTAGCCGGGGAGCTGTACTTC. It yields the protein CASSLGSGVAGELYF.

J is TRBJ2-5 and V is TRBV7-4; D is possibly TRBD1 (6 bases). CDR1 SGHVT and CDR2 SQSDAQ come from the germline V gene. V lost 5 bases and J 2 bases, leaving 12 bases between the germline ends. This CDR3 has 14 residues. CDR3 nucleotides: TGTGCCAGCAGCGAGGGACACCGTCAAGAGACCCAGTACTTC. It translates to CASSEGHRQETQYF.

This CDR3 reads CASSLMGTSGGPDTQYF. CDR3 DNA: TGTGCCAGCAGCTTAATGGGGACTAGCGGAGGCCCCGATACGCAGTATTTT. V usage is TRBV7-3 and J usage is TRBJ2-3; 11 nucleotides line up with TRBD2. CDR1 SGHTA and CDR2 FQGTGA come from the germline V gene. The CDR3 contains 17 residues. J gave up 6 bases and V 1 base, and 9 bases lay outside the gene matches.

The chain carries TRBV7-3 and TRBJ2-7; the D gene is possibly TRBD1 (6 bases). The better agreement between TRBJ2-1 and the DNA end casts doubt on the J call. There are 16 residues in the CDR3. The germline V gene has CDR1 SGHTA and CDR2 FQGTGA. The CDR3 loop is CASSLKVARGNNEQFF. For the CDR3, the DNA is TGTGCCAGCAGCTTAAAAGTGGCAAGGGGGAACAATGAGCAGTTCTTC.

The table lists this clonotype with many counts. The chain has TRBV18 and TRBJ1-2; 8 bases match TRBD1. CDR3 length: 16 residues. V trimming: 1 base; J trimming: 2 bases; junction bases outside the gene matches: 6. The germline gives CDR1 KGHSH, CDR2 LQKENI. The DNA of the CDR3 is TGTGCCAGCTCACCACGGGAGACAGGGGTGAACTATGGCTACACCTTC. Translating gives CASSPRETGVNYGYTF.

This clonotype was counted only a few times. The V and J genes are TRBV5-5 and TRBJ1-2; 11 nucleotides agree with TRBD1. The CDR3 is made up of 16 amino acids. Germline CDR1 is SGHKS and CDR2 is YYEKEE (reference sequence). The J segment lost 7 bases and the V segment lost 7 bases, leaving 15 bases of the junction unmatched. CDR3: CASVSPRDRGAGGYTF. The CDR3 DNA sequence: TGTGCCAGCGTCTCCCCGAGGGACAGGGGGGCTGGTGGCTACACCTTC.

The chain recombines TRBV20-1 with TRBJ2-6, with D possibly matching TRBD2 (6 bases). Germline assignment: CDR1 DFQATT and CDR2 SNEGSKA (reference sequence). The CDR3 is 16 residues long. The V and J ends lost 2 bases and 1 base respectively, with 12 bases between them. The CDR3, as DNA: TGCAGTGCTAGACCCCCGGGGGTTTCTGGGGCCAACGTCCTGACTTTC. Amino acids: CSARPPGVSGANVLTF.

CDR3 sequence (DNA): TGTGCCAGCAGCTCCGAGGGGACTATCCTCTACAATGAGCAGTACTTC. Protein: CASSSEGTILYNEQYF. The chain employs TRBV7-9 and TRBJ2-7; 7 bases are a match to TRBD2. CDR1 is SEHNR, CDR2 FQNEAQ, per germline (reference sequence). The V and J ends lost 4 bases and 7 bases, in that order; junction bases with no gene match: 16. The CDR3 loop spans 16 amino acids.

Many counts were recorded for this clonotype. The rearrangement links TRBV6-1 to TRBJ1-5; TRBD1 matches at 9 bases. J lost 10 bases, V lost 11 bases, and 15 bases had no gene match. The CDR3 spans 14 residues. From germline, CDR1 is MNHNS and CDR2 SASEGT. CDR3 loop: CASEWTGVDSPQHF. The CDR3 region has the DNA TGTGCCTCTGAATGGACAGGGGTCGATAGTCCCCAGCATTTT.

The table lists this clonotype with a few counts. This CDR3 is missing its conserved last phenylalanine or tryptophan, likely due to a read error. The DNA is left out, because the CDR3 cannot be placed on it with certainty; the CDR3 is given as TCRdb lists it. This chain uses TRBV10-1 with TRBJ2-1; TRBD1, the D gene given by the table, was not confirmed from the DNA. The CDR3 has 15 amino acids, counting both end residues. CDR1 and CDR2 from the germline V gene are WNHNN and SYGVQD (reference sequence). This chain's CDR3 is CASSSDGTGGYTFGS.

This clonotype was counted between two and nine times. The V and J genes are TRBV18 and TRBJ2-5; 14 bases match TRBD2. The J call may be wrong; the DNA end is better matched by TRBJ2-1. Looked up from germline, CDR1 is KGHSH and CDR2 is LQKENI. The CDR3 totals 16 residues. CDR3 DNA: TGTGCCAGCTCACCTTCGACTAGCGGGGGGGCCGGCGAGCAGTTCTTC. Translation gives CASSPSTSGGAGEQFF.

Concerning this clonotype: A read error may explain this, as a much larger clone is one base away. V is TRBV5-1 and J is TRBJ1-1; D gene unclear. V lost 1 base and J lost 7, with 17 bases in between. The CDR3 has 15 amino acids. Germline V gives CDR1 SGHRS, CDR2 YFSETQ. The chain's CDR3 is CASSLLWSGKGEAFF. The CDR3 region has the DNA TGCGCCAGCAGCTTGCTGTGGTCGGGGAAGGGTGAAGCTTTCTTT.

This clonotype occurred many times. The rearrangement links TRBV5-1 to TRBJ2-1; D is perhaps TRBD2 (5 bases). The CDR3 spans 15 residues. Germline V lookup: CDR1 SGHRS, CDR2 YFSETQ. With 4 bases removed from V and 3 bases from J, the gap between germline ends came to 14 bases. Here the CDR3 reads CASSPPGSHYNEQFF. The CDR3 coding sequence is TGCGCCAGCAGCCCTCCGGGATCCCACTACAATGAGCAGTTCTTC.